The rows below give T cell receptor beta chains drawn from one sample of a study of radiation and T cells in renal cell carcinoma. The table came from immunoSEQ multiplex PCR; TCRdb's copy has only in-frame clones and leaves some out. The sample contains some 150,000 clones, 70% to 90% of which appear only once. Sequencing was performed on blood, taken from a patient whose treatment included radiotherapy and nephrectomy. The receptor set was obtained from a woman between 50 and 59 years old with renal cell carcinoma. The CDR3 runs from the conserved cysteine through the conserved F or W.

v_call cdr3_aa
TRBV5-6 CASSLAGGPNQPQHF
TRBV6-5 CASRFQASNTEAFF
TRBV27 CASSFGQLLTGANVLTF
TRBV5-4 CASSQGLAGGLGEQYF
TRBV6-6 CATDGGFSYEQYF
TRBV7-2 CASSLRWGQRDGEQYF
TRBV10-3 CAISVGGVEKLFF
TRBV14 CATPQGYEQYF
TRBV27 CASSLRENYGYTF
TRBV2 CASRDRIYGYTF
TRBV28 CASSKPRELGGEQYF
TRBV2 CASTKEEETQYF
TRBV7-2 CASSQLPLLGQGAGTQYF
TRBV5-6 CASSSPGQGMGYTF
TRBV5-1 CASSLDRVNGYTF
TRBV2 CASGDSYSNQPQHF
TRBV2 CASSGQGGNNQPQHF
TRBV9 CASSWGAGANVLTF
TRBV30 CAWSVATANTGELFF
TRBV5-1 CASSLFSGGSTDTQYF
TRBV4-3 CASSQEPGQGYEKLFF
TRBV7-8 CASSPLGGDTEAFF
TRBV19 CASSKYRSSNTGELFF
TRBV2 CASKLNPSEQYF
TRBV30 CAWSAGRSFNSPLHF
TRBV7-9 CASSSNSGRGPNTGELFF
TRBV2 CASSEGLGQGTYEQYF
TRBV5-6 CASSSQGAETQYF
TRBV4-3 CASSPGAGQSYEQYF
TRBV7-2 CASSLAPTGSVEQYF
TRBV30 CAWSVFRDPGTGELFF
TRBV2 CASRAGTGGNTIYF
TRBV2 CASTGGTSGYTDTQYF
TRBV30 CAWNSVDDYGYTF
TRBV6-1 CASKLAGALDQPQHF
TRBV30 CAWSPRGASNTGELFF
TRBV10-1 CASSAGTDYGYTF
TRBV4-3 CASSQDYGRGSTEAFF
TRBV7-9 CASSLAGTSGLLAKNIQYF
TRBV10-3 CAISESLAQDTQYF
TRBV7-3 CASSGDLNTEAFF
TRBV2 CASAVGSSGNTIYF
TRBV19 CASRRGITSNQPQHF
TRBV30 CAWSAQAQETQYF
TRBV7-2 CASRRDRGKVTDTQYF
TRBV29-1 CSVRDVNTGELFF
TRBV6-1 CASSEAGTPSTDTQYF
TRBV10-1 CASSEQDDEQFF
TRBV27 CASSPGTGYQPQHF
TRBV6-5 CASSPGLAKNIQYF
TRBV28 CASSSDGMNTEAFF
TRBV20-1 CSAPGRFF
TRBV6-5 CASSYSGQANTEAFF
TRBV5-1 CASSLRQGAPSTEAFF